A selection of T cell receptor beta chains follows, all from one sample in a study of cytomegalovirus exposure and HLA in healthy donors. Measured with immunoSEQ multiplex PCR; TCRdb has only the in-frame clones, and not every one. Here the sample spans about 110,000 clones, 77% being singletons. The source material was PBMCs. The receptor set was obtained from a male donor in good health and CMV-seronegative. Each CDR3 is given with its conserved first and last residue. Fields, in order: J gene, V gene, D gene, clone size, CDR3 DNA, CDR3 protein. D genes are given only for firm matches. Rows may omit the clone size; those that give it use once, few, many or a size class.

>TRBJ1-5|TRBV18|TRBD1|NA
TGTGCCAGCTCACCACGGACAGGGGGGAATCAGCCCCAGCATTTT
CASSPRTGGNQPQHF
>TRBJ2-2|TRBV27|TRBD2|once
TGTGCCAGCAGTAGATTAGCGGGAGGCACCGGGGAGCTGTTTTTT
CASSRLAGGTGELFF
>TRBJ2-3|TRBV7-9|NA|once
TGTGCCAGCAGCTTAGCCGGAGGGACGCCTCGCACAGATACGCAGTATTTT
CASSLAGGTPRTDTQYF
>TRBJ1-2|TRBV11-2|NA|NA
TGTGCCAGCAGCTTATCTGGGGCGGGCTACACCTTC
CASSLSGAGYTF
>TRBJ1-2|TRBV2|TRBD1|NA
TGTGCCAGCAGTGCCACAGGGGTAGGGAACTATGGCTACACCTTC
CASSATGVGNYGYTF
>TRBJ1-1|TRBV5-1|NA|NA
TGCGCCAGCAGCGATCGAGGGAACATGAACACTGAAGCTTTCTTT
CASSDRGNMNTEAFF
>TRBJ2-1|TRBV11-3|NA|few
TGTGCCAGCAGCTTAAGCTCGGGACTGTACAATGAGCAGTTCTTC
CASSLSSGLYNEQFF
>TRBJ1-2|TRBV27|TRBD1|NA
TGTGCCAGCAGTTTAAGGGGACAGGGGCAAGGCTACACCTTC
CASSLRGQGQGYTF
>TRBJ2-5|TRBV27|NA|NA
TGTGCCAGCAGTGGGAGAGAAGAGACCCAGTACTTC
CASSGREETQYF
>TRBJ2-1|TRBV13|NA|NA
TGTGCCAGCAGCTTAGAGGGGGAAATGTACAATGAGCAGTTCTTC
CASSLEGEMYNEQFF
>TRBJ2-2|TRBV19|NA|once
TGTGCCAGTAACACCGGCCCGGACAGCCCTAACACCGGGGAGCTGTTTTTT
CASNTGPDSPNTGELFF
>TRBJ2-7|TRBV10-2|NA|NA
TGCGCCAGCAGCGTTCTTATCTACGAGCAGTACTTC
CASSVLIYEQYF
>TRBJ1-1|TRBV7-9|NA|NA
TGTGCCAGCAGCCGTCCGGGGGAAGCTTTCTTT
CASSRPGEAFF
>TRBJ2-3|TRBV4-2|TRBD2|NA
TGTGCCAGCAGCCCGACTAGCGGGAGGCGTTCCACAGATACGCAGTATTTT
CASSPTSGRRSTDTQYF
>TRBJ2-3|TRBV6-1|NA|NA
TGTGCCAGCAGTATTATCGGAGGGAGCACAGATACGCAGTATTTT
CASSIIGGSTDTQYF
>TRBJ1-1|TRBV6-5|TRBD1|few
TGTGCCAGCAGCCAAGACAGGGGGCGAGGTGAAGCTTTCTTT
CASSQDRGRGEAFF
>TRBJ2-1|TRBV27|TRBD2|NA
TGTGCCAGCAGCCCTGGGGGACTAGAGTACAATGAGCAGTTCTTC
CASSPGGLEYNEQFF
>TRBJ2-1|TRBV25-1|TRBD2|once
TGTGCCAGCAGTGAATATGGGCGCGGGGGTGAGCAGTTCTTC
CASSEYGRGGEQFF
>TRBJ2-1|TRBV10-3|NA|NA
TGTGCCATCAGCCCAGACAATGAGCAGTTCTTC
CAISPDNEQFF
>TRBJ1-4|TRBV28|TRBD1|once
TGTGCCAGCAGTTCAGGGGGCCATGATGAAAAACTGTTTTTT
CASSSGGHDEKLFF
>TRBJ2-7|TRBV27|TRBD2|few
TGTGCCAGCAGTCCGCGACTTCTAAAACTGGGACTAGCGGTCTACGAGCAGTACTTC
CASSPRLLKLGLAVYEQYF
>TRBJ2-7|TRBV11-1|NA|NA
TGTGCCAGCAGCCTCACTGGGCAGGGCTACGAGCAGTACTTC
CASSLTGQGYEQYF
>TRBJ2-5|TRBV13|NA|NA
TGTGCCAGCAGCCCTAGCGCACAAGAGACCCAGTACTTC
CASSPSAQETQYF
>TRBJ2-2|TRBV28|TRBD1|NA
TGTGCCAGCAGACGGGACAGAGGGACCGGGGAGCTGTTTTTT
CASRRDRGTGELFF
>TRBJ2-1|TRBV5-1|NA|NA
TGCGCCAGCAGCTTGGGACAGATAAATGAGCAGTTCTTC
CASSLGQINEQFF
>TRBJ2-7|TRBV11-2|TRBD1|NA
TGTGCCAGCAGCTTCTCGGGACAGGGAACGGAGCAGTACTTC
CASSFSGQGTEQYF
>TRBJ2-5|TRBV7-8|TRBD2|NA
TGTGCCAGCAGCTCTGGGACTAGCGGGAGGGGAGAGACCCAGTACTTC
CASSSGTSGRGETQYF
>TRBJ2-1|TRBV11-1|NA|NA
TGTGCCAGCGGGGCGGCAAACTACAATGAGCAGTTCTTC
CASGAANYNEQFF
>TRBJ1-1|TRBV7-9|NA|NA
TGTGCCAGCAGCTTAGTGTCAGGGGTGAACACTGAAGCTTTCTTT
CASSLVSGVNTEAFF
>TRBJ2-7|TRBV29-1|NA|few
TGCAGTGGTGTAACGCGCGGGAACGAGCAGTACTTC
CSGVTRGNEQYF
>TRBJ1-2|TRBV4-1|NA|NA
TGCGCCAGCAGGCGGAGGGAGACACACCAAGAGTATGGCTACACCTTC
CASRRRETHQEYGYTF
>TRBJ1-5|TRBV7-2|TRBD1|NA
TGTGCCAGCAGCTTAATGTGGACAGGAGGTCAGCCCCAGCATTTT
CASSLMWTGGQPQHF
>TRBJ2-2|TRBV27|NA|NA
TGTGCCAGCAGTTCGGGAGTATGGACCGGGGAGCTGTTTTTT
CASSSGVWTGELFF
>TRBJ2-2|TRBV19|NA|NA
TGTGCCAGTAGTATAGATCTAATAGCATTGAACGCGAACACCGGGGAGCTGTTTTTT
CASSIDLIALNANTGELFF
>TRBJ1-2|TRBV29-1|TRBD1|NA
TGCAGCGTTTCGACAGGGCAGAACTATGGCTACACCTTC
CSVSTGQNYGYTF
>TRBJ1-1|TRBV5-1|TRBD1|NA
TGCGCCAGCAGCATAAGACAGGGGGGTAACACTGAAGCTTTCTTT
CASSIRQGGNTEAFF
>TRBJ2-7|TRBV5-1|TRBD2|NA
TGCGCCAGCAGCGGTAGGGGTAGCGGGAACGAGCAGTACTTC
CASSGRGSGNEQYF
>TRBJ2-4|TRBV14|NA|NA
TGTGCCAGCAGCCAAGTCGCGGGGGCTAGTGACATTCAGTACTTC
CASSQVAGASDIQYF
>TRBJ2-1|TRBV7-2|TRBD1|NA
TGTGCCAGCAGCTTACGACAGGGTCGCAATGAGCAGTTCTTC
CASSLRQGRNEQFF
>TRBJ2-1|TRBV10-3|TRBD2|NA
TGTGCCATCACCCCATCGAGCGGGAGTCTGTTCTTC
CAITPSSGSLFF
>TRBJ2-7|TRBV6-1|TRBD2|NA
TGTGCCAGCAGTGGCCGGGACTACTACGAGCAGTACTTC
CASSGRDYYEQYF
>TRBJ2-3|TRBV7-3|NA|NA
TGTGCCAGCAGGGGAGGCACAGATACGCAGTATTTT
CASRGGTDTQYF
>TRBJ2-7|TRBV14|TRBD2|NA
TGTGCCAGCAGCCCTCCCGGGGGGACCTGGGCAAGGAGCTCCTACGAGCAGTACTTC
CASSPPGGTWARSSYEQYF